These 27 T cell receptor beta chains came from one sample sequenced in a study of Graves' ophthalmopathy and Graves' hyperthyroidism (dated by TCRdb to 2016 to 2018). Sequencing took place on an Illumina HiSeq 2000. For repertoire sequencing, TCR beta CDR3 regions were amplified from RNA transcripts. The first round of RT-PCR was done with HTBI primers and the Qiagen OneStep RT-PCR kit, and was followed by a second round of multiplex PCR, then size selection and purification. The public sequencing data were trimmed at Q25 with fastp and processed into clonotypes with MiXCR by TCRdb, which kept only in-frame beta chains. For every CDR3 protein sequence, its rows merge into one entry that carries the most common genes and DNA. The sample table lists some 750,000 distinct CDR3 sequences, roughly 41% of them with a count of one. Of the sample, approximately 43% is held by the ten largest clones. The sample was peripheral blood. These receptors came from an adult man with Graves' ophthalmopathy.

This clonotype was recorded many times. The CDR3 sequence: CASGTTGQETQYF. The CDR3 DNA is TGTGCCAGCGGGACCACCGGACAAGAGACCCAGTACTTC. The chain employs TRBV7-9 and TRBJ2-5; D tentatively reads TRBD1 or TRBD2 (5 bases each). This CDR3 has 13 residues. Trimming took 8 bases from V and 2 from J, leaving 12 bases between them. The germline V gene encodes CDR1 SEHNR and CDR2 FQNEAQ (reference sequence).

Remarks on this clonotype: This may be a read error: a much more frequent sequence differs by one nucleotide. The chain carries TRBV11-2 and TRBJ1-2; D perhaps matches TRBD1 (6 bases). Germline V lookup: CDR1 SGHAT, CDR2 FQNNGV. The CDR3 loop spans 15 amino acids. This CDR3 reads CASSFGQNNNYDYTF. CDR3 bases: TGTGCCAGCAGCTTCGGACAGAACAATAACTATGACTACACCTTC.

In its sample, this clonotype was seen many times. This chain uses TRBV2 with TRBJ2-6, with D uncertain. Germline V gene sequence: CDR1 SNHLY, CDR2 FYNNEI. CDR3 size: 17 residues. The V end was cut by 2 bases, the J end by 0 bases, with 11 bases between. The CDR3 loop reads CASSELGGLSGANVLTF. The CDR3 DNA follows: TGTGCCAGCAGTGAACTCGGCGGCCTCTCTGGGGCCAACGTCCTGACTTTC. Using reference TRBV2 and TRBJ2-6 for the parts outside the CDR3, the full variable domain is EPEVTQTPSHQVTQMGQEVILRCVPISNHLYFYWYRQILGQKVEFLVSFYNNEISEKSEIFDDQFSVERPDGSNFTLKIRSTKLEDSAMYFCASSELGGLSGANVLTFGAGSRLTVL.

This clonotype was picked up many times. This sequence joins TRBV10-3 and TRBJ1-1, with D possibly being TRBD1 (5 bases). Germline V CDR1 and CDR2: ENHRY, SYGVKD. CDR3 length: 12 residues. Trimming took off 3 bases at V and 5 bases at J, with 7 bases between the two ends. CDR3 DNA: TGTGCCATCAGTGACGGGGGGACTGAAGCTTTCTTT. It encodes CAISDGGTEAFF.

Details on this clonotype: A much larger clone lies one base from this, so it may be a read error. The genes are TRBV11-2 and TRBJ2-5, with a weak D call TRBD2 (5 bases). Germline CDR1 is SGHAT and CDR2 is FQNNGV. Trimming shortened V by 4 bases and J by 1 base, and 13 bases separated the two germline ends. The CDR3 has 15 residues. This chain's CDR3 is CASSSVGVPQETQYF. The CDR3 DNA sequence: TGTGCCAGCAGCTCAGTGGGAGTGCCCCAAGAGACCCAGTACTTC.

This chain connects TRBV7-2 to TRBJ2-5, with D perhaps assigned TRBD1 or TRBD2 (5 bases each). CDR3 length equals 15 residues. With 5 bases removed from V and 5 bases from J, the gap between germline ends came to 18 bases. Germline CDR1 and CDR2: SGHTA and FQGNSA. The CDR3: CASSPGLVTTETQYF. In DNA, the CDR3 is TGTGCCAGCAGCCCGGGGCTAGTTACAACGGAGACCCAGTACTTC.

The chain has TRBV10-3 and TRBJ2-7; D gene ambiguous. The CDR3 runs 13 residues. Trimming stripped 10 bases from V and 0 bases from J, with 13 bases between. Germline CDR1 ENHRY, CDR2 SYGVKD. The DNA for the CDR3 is TGTGCCAGCAATCCATCTGGCTCCTACGAGCAGTACTTC. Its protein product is CASNPSGSYEQYF.

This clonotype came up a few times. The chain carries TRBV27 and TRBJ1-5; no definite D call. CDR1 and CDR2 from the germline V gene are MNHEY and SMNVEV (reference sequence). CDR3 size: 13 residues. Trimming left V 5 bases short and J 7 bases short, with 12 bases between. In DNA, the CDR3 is TGTGCCAGCAGTCAATCGGTCATACAGCCCCAGCATTTT. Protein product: CASSQSVIQPQHF.

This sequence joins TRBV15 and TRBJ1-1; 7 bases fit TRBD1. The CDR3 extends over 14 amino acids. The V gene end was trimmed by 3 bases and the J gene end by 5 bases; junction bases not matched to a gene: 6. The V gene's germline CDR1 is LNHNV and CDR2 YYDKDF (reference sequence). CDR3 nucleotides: TGTGCCACCAGCAGTCGACAGGGTGGTACTGAAGCTTTCTTT. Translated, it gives CATSSRQGGTEAFF.

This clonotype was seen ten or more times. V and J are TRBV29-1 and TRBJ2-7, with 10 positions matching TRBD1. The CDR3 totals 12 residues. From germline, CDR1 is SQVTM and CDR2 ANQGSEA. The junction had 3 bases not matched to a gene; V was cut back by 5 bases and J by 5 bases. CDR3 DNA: TGCAGCGTTCCAGGGACAGGGGACGAGCAGTACTTC. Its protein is CSVPGTGDEQYF.

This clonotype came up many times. The CDR3 DNA sequence: TGTGCCTCCCTACTAGCGTCCGGGGCCAACGTCCTGACTTTC. The encoded protein is CASLLASGANVLTF. This chain uses TRBV2 with TRBJ2-6; 7 nucleotides agree with TRBD2. CDR1 is SNHLY, CDR2 FYNNEI, per germline. The CDR3 extends over 14 amino acids. V shed 11 bases, J shed 4 bases, and the junction held 8 bases outside the gene matches.

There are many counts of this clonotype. CDR3 protein: CSVSGGSGSETQYF. CDR3 sequence (DNA): TGCAGCGTGTCTGGGGGGAGTGGGTCGGAGACCCAGTACTTC. This rearrangement joins TRBV29-1 to TRBJ2-5; D may be TRBD2 (6 bases). V was clipped by 6 bases and J by 5 bases, with 19 bases between them. CDR3 length: 14 residues. CDR1 and CDR2 (germline): SQVTM, ANQGSEA.

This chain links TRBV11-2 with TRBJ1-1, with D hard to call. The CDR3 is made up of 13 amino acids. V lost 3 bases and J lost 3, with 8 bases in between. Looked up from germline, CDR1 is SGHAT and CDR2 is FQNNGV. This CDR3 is CASSFKSDTEAFF. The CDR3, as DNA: TGTGCCAGCAGCTTTAAGTCTGACACTGAAGCTTTCTTT.

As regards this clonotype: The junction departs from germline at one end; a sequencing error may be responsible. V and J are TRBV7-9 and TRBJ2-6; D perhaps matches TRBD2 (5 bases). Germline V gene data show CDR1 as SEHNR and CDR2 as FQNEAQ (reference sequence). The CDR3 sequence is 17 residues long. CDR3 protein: CASSLVRGFSGTNVLTF. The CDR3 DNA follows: TGCGCCAGCAGCTTGGTTCGAGGGTTTTCTGGGACCAACGTCCTGACTTTC.

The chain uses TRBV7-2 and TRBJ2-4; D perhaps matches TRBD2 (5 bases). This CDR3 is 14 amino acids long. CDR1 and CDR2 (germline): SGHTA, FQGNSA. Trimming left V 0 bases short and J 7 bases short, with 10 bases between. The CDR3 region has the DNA TGTGCCAGCAGCTTAGCCACATCGGGGAACATTCAGTACTTC. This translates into CASSLATSGNIQYF.

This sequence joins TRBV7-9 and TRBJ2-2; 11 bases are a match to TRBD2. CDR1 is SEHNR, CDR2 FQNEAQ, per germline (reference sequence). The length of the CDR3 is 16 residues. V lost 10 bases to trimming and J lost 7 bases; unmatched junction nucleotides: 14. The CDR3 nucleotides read TGTGCCACCTTAGACCGACTAGCGGGACGAGGCGGGGAGCTGTTTTTT. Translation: CATLDRLAGRGGELFF. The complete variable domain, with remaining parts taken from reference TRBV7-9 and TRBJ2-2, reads DTGVSQNPRHKITKRGQNVTFRCDPISEHNRLYWYRQTLGQGPEFLTYFQNEAQLEKSRLLSDRFSAERPKGSFSTLEIQRTEQGDSAMYLCATLDRLAGRGGELFFGEGSRLTVL.

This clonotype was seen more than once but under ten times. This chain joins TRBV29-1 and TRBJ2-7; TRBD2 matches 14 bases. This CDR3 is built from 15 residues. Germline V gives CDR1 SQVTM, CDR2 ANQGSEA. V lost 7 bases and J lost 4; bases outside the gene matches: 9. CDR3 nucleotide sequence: TGCAGCGCCAGAGGGACTAGCGGGGGACTTTACGAGCAGTACTTC. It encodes CSARGTSGGLYEQYF.

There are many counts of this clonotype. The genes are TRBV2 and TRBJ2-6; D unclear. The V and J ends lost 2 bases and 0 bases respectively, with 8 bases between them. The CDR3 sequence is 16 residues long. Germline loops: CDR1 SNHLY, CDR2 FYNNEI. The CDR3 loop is CASSERARSGANVLTF. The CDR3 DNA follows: TGTGCCAGCAGTGAAAGGGCCCGCTCTGGGGCCAACGTCCTGACTTTC.

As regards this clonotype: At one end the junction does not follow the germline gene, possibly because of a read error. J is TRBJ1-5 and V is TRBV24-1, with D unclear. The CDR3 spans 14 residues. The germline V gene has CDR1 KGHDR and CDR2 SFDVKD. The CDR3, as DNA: TGTGCCAGCAGTCCCATAAGAGGCAATCAGCCCCAGCATTTT. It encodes CASSPIRGNQPQHF.

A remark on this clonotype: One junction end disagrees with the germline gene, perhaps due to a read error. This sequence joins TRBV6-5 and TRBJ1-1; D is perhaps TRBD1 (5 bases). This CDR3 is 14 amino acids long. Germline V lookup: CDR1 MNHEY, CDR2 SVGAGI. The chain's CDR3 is CASSSLRQNTEASF. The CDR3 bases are TGTGCCAGCAGTAGTCTCAGACAGAACACTGAAGCTTCCTTT.

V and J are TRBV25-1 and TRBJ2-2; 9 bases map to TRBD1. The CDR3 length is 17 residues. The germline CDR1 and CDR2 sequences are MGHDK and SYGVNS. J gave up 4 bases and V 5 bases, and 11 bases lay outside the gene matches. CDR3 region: CASSYSTGQGATGELFF. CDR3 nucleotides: TGTGCCAGCAGTTACTCGACGGGACAGGGAGCCACCGGGGAGCTGTTTTTT.

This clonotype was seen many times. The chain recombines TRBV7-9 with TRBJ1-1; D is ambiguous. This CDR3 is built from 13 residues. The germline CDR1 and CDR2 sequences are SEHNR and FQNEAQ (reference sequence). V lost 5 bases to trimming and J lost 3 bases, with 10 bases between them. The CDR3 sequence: CASSPEMDTEAFF. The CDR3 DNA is TGTGCCAGCAGCCCCGAGATGGACACTGAAGCTTTCTTT. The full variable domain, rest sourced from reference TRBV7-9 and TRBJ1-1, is DTGVSQNPRHKITKRGQNVTFRCDPISEHNRLYWYRQTLGQGPEFLTYFQNEAQLEKSRLLSDRFSAERPKGSFSTLEIQRTEQGDSAMYLCASSPEMDTEAFFGQGTRLTVV.

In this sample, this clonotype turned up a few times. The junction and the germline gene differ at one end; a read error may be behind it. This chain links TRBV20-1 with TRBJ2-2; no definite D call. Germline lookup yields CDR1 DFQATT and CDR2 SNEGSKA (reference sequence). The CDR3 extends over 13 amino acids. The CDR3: CSAREMNAGELFF. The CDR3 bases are TGCAGTGCTAGGGAGATGAACGCCGGGGAGCTGTTTTTT.

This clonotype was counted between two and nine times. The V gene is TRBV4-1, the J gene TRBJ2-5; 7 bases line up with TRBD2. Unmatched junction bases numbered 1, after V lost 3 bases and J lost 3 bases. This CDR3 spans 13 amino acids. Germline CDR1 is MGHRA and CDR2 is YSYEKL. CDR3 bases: TGCGCCAGCAGCCAGGGGGGGAAAGAGACCCAGTACTTC. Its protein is CASSQGGKETQYF.

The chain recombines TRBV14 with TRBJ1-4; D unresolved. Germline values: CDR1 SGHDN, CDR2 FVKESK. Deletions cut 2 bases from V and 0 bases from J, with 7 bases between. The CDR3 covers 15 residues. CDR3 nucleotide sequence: TGTGCCAGCAGCCAATTGAGAACAACTAATGAAAAACTGTTTTTT. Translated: CASSQLRTTNEKLFF.

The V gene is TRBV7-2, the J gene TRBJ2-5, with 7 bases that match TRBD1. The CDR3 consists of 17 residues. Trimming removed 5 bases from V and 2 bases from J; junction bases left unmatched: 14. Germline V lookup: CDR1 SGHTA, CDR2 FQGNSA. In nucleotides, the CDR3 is TGTGCCAGCAGCGTTGCGGACAGGCGTACCCTTCAAGAGACCCAGTACTTC. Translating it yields CASSVADRRTLQETQYF.

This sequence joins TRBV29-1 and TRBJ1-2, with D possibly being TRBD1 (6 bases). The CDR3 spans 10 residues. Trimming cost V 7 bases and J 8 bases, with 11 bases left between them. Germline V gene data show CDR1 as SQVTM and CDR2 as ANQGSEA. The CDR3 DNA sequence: TGCAGCGGAACAGGGACCGGCTACACCTTC. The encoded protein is CSGTGTGYTF.